Presented here are 20 T cell receptor beta chains from one specimen sequenced in a study of blood T cell repertoires in COVID-19. Generated by immunoSEQ multiplex PCR, the TCRdb table keeps only in-frame clones and is missing some. Of around 320,000 clones in the sample, 90% are singletons; the top ten hold approximately 4.3%. The material sequenced was PBMCs or T cells enriched from blood (not recorded which). The receptors were sampled from a woman under 30 with acute COVID-19.

The chain links TRBV24-1 to TRBJ1-1; D is unclear. The germline gives CDR1 KGHDR, CDR2 SFDVKD. This CDR3 comprises 15 residues. V dropped 9 bases and J dropped 6 bases, with 22 bases sitting between them. In DNA form, the CDR3 reads TGTGCCACCGAATCCAACAAGGCCGGAGGAGCTGAAGCTTTCTTT. This sequence encodes CATESNKAGGAEAFF.

The chain recombines TRBV9 with TRBJ2-3; TRBD2 aligns across 8 bases. With 0 bases clipped from V and 2 bases from J, the junction kept 2 bases outside the gene matches. CDR1 SGDLS and CDR2 YYNGEE come from the germline V gene. The CDR3 extends over 15 amino acids. The CDR3 sequence: CASSVGAGATDTQYF. CDR3 DNA: TGTGCCAGCAGCGTAGGAGCGGGAGCCACAGATACGCAGTATTTT.

V usage is TRBV19 and J usage is TRBJ2-1; 11 bases fit TRBD2. This CDR3 contains 16 residues. Germline values: CDR1 LNHDA, CDR2 SQIVND (reference sequence). The V segment lost 5 bases and the J segment 2 bases; nucleotides outside the gene matches: 5. The CDR3 DNA follows: TGTGCCAGTAGTTGGACTAGCGGGTATACCTACAATGAGCAGTTCTTC. It translates to CASSWTSGYTYNEQFF.

This clone occurred once. The chain employs TRBV6-5 and TRBJ2-7, with 10 bases aligning to TRBD1. This CDR3 has 14 amino acids. Germline V gene lookup returns CDR1 MNHEY and CDR2 SVGAGI. The J segment lost 4 bases and the V segment lost 8 bases, leaving 8 bases of the junction unmatched. CDR3 sequence: CASSPGQGLYEQYF. The CDR3 DNA reads as TGTGCCAGCTCCCCGGGACAGGGGCTTTACGAGCAGTACTTC.

The CDR3 region has the DNA TGTGCCAGCAGCTTAGGACCTTGGGGGGGAAACACTGAAGCTTTCTTT. Encoded protein: CASSLGPWGGNTEAFF. V usage is TRBV11-3 and J usage is TRBJ1-1; D perhaps matches TRBD1 (5 bases). Germline CDR1 SGHNT, CDR2 YENEEA. Trimming took 1 base from V and 2 from J, leaving 14 bases between them. This CDR3 contains 16 residues.

This chain links TRBV6-5 with TRBJ2-7; 7 bases are a match to TRBD1. Trimming took 4 bases from V and 5 from J; bases not matched to a gene: 2. The germline V gene has CDR1 MNHEY and CDR2 SVGAGI. The CDR3 covers 12 residues. This chain's CDR3 is CASSFGQDEQYF. CDR3 coding DNA: TGTGCCAGCAGTTTTGGACAGGACGAGCAGTACTTC.

The chain uses TRBV28 and TRBJ1-2, with 7 bases identical to TRBD1. Losses at the gene ends were 2 bases for V and 2 bases for J; bases not matched to a gene: 8. From germline, CDR1 is MDHEN and CDR2 SYDVKM. The CDR3 covers 16 residues. The CDR3 reads CASSLPIPGQNYGYTF. The DNA of the CDR3 is TGTGCCAGCAGTTTACCTATACCGGGACAGAACTATGGCTACACCTTC.

This chain links TRBV30 with TRBJ1-5; 8 nucleotides line up with TRBD1. Germline trimming cut 0 bases from V and 0 bases from J; bases unmatched to any gene: 10. This CDR3 has 18 residues. CDR1 and CDR2 (germline): GTSNPN, SVGIG (reference sequence). The CDR3 coding sequence is TGTGCCTGGAGTGTAGTTAGGACAGGGAGTTATAGCAATCAGCCCCAGCATTTT. It yields the protein CAWSVVRTGSYSNQPQHF.

The chain carries TRBV28 and TRBJ2-1; no clear D gene. This CDR3 is 12 amino acids long. The V gene lost 4 bases and the J gene lost 9 bases, with 10 bases spanning the gap. Germline values: CDR1 MDHEN, CDR2 SYDVKM. The CDR3 DNA reads TGTGCCAGCAGTTCTATAGTTCCTGAGCAGTTCTTC. This codes for CASSSIVPEQFF.

The chain has TRBV11-2 and TRBJ2-7; 13 bases fit TRBD2. The ends lost 6 bases at V and 2 bases at J; junction bases unmatched: 7. The CDR3 is made up of 16 amino acids. Looked up from germline, CDR1 is SGHAT and CDR2 is FQNNGV. CDR3 in amino acids: CASRRAGLAGPYEQYF. DNA of the CDR3: TGTGCCAGCAGACGCGCGGGACTAGCGGGACCCTACGAGCAGTACTTC.

The chain is built from TRBV28 and TRBJ2-3; D may be TRBD1 (5 bases). The germline V gene encodes CDR1 MDHEN and CDR2 SYDVKM. The CDR3 has 15 residues. V was cut by 1 base and J by 4 bases, with 12 bases left in between. The CDR3 region is CASSLSPAQADTQYF. CDR3 sequence (DNA): TGTGCCAGCAGTTTATCGCCAGCACAGGCAGATACGCAGTATTTT.

This rearrangement joins TRBV5-1 to TRBJ2-7; 9 bases are shared with TRBD1. CDR1 is SGHRS and CDR2 is YFSETQ in the germline V gene. Trimming cost V 4 bases and J 4 bases; bases outside gene matches: 9. The CDR3 is 15 amino acids. The CDR3 DNA reads as TGCGCCAGCAGCGTGGAACAGGGGGCGATATACGAGCAGTACTTC. Amino acids: CASSVEQGAIYEQYF.

The chain couples TRBV12-3 or TRBV12-4 to TRBJ1-1; D ambiguous. V lost 6 bases, J lost 4 bases, and 12 bases lay in between. This CDR3 is built from 13 residues. CDR3 region: CASSSTRGTEAFF. The CDR3 coding sequence is TGTGCCAGCAGCTCCACCCGAGGCACTGAAGCTTTCTTT.

The rearrangement joins TRBV7-9 to TRBJ2-1, with 10 bases matching TRBD1. The CDR3 consists of 18 residues. The V gene end was trimmed by 4 bases and the J gene end by 6 bases; junction bases not matched to a gene: 15. Germline lookup yields CDR1 SEHNR and CDR2 FQNEAQ (reference sequence). The CDR3 here is CASSSYLTGTGVVNEQFF. The CDR3 bases are TGTGCCAGCAGCTCCTATTTGACCGGGACAGGGGTGGTCAATGAGCAGTTCTTC.

This chain connects TRBV6-5 to TRBJ2-7, with 7 bases fitting TRBD1. There are 13 residues in the CDR3. Germline V lookup: CDR1 MNHEY, CDR2 SVGAGI. Trimming took 2 bases from V and 6 from J; bases not matched to a gene: 4. The CDR3 bases are TGTGCCAGCAGTTACGGGACAGATTTCGAGCAGTACTTC. It yields the protein CASSYGTDFEQYF.

The rearrangement joins TRBV14 to TRBJ1-2; 8 bases fit TRBD1. Germline V gene data show CDR1 as SGHDN and CDR2 as FVKESK. This CDR3 region has 17 residues. V gave up 0 bases and J gave up 4 bases; unmatched junction bases: 10. CDR3 protein: CASSQEGRRQGLYGYTF. CDR3 bases: TGTGCCAGCAGCCAAGAAGGCCGGCGACAGGGGCTCTATGGCTACACCTTC.

The chain joins TRBV5-1 to TRBJ1-1; TRBD1 aligns across 9 bases. This CDR3 has 14 residues. V shed 7 bases, J shed 4 bases, and the junction held 8 bases outside the gene matches. Germline V gene data show CDR1 as SGHRS and CDR2 as YFSETQ. The CDR3: CASWRDRVVTEAFF. For the CDR3, the DNA is TGCGCCAGCTGGAGGGACAGGGTTGTCACTGAAGCTTTCTTT.

V and J are TRBV5-1 and TRBJ1-1; D gene ambiguous. Germline V gives CDR1 SGHRS, CDR2 YFSETQ. The CDR3 runs to 14 residues. Trimming took off 4 bases at V and 3 bases at J, with 13 bases between the two ends. This CDR3 is CASSPVYRDTEAFF. As DNA, the CDR3 is TGCGCCAGCAGCCCAGTTTACCGGGACACTGAAGCTTTCTTT.

V and J are TRBV11-3 and TRBJ1-4, with 7 bases fitting TRBD1. V shed 4 bases and J 4 bases; nucleotides not matched to a gene: 12. The CDR3 has 17 amino acids. Germline assignment: CDR1 SGHNT and CDR2 YENEEA. CDR3 region: CASSSSPDTGVNEKLFF. The CDR3 region has the DNA TGTGCCAGCAGCTCTAGCCCTGACACAGGGGTTAATGAAAAACTGTTTTTT.

The chain uses TRBV5-1 and TRBJ2-1, with a weak D call TRBD2 (6 bases). Germline CDR1 reads SGHRS; CDR2 reads YFSETQ. V gave up 6 bases and J gave up 0 bases, with 13 bases separating them. The CDR3 contains 15 residues. CDR3 DNA sequence: TGCGCCAGCACTGGGGACTCCAGCTCCTACAATGAGCAGTTCTTC. Amino acids: CASTGDSSSYNEQFF.